A single T cell receptor beta chain is shown here with its context. Its specificity is not known. Germline V CDR1 and CDR2: SGHAT, FQNNGV. Germline trimming cut 4 bases from V and 13 bases from J; bases unmatched to any gene: 17. The CDR3 is 16 residues long. With a constant-region primer, TCR beta cDNA was made from about 0.55 ug of total RNA. Investigators got TCR beta libraries out of three nested multiplex PCR rounds, done with slightly modified ARM-PCR. A C-beta reverse primer was combined with TRBV1-TRBV30 forward primers in the first two PCR rounds, and each round had approximately 9 cycles. TCRdb ran MiXCR on the multiplex PCR reads and lists one entry per CDR3 protein. The sample includes 100,000 to 150,000 distinct CDR3 sequences, 64% of them seen just once. Each 20-30 mg portion of unsorted bulk tissue served as the source for co-extraction of RNA and DNA. This sample was taken from a study of tumor-infiltrating lymphocytes in primary liver carcinoma. Background on the study: Among the tumors, stages were T1-T3 N0M0 and sizes roughly 4 to 10 cm.

Findings of the study overall: In tumor-adjacent and tumor-blood pairs, overlap was lower than in tumor region pairs.

V and J are TRBV11-2 and TRBJ2-1; TRBD2 matches 9 bases. The TCR sequence derives from a woman aged 55 to 70 with primary liver carcinoma and hepatitis B virus infection. The sequencing input was liver tumor tissue from sampling region 3. The subset here: tumor region T3, left-lateral pole. The CDR3 nucleotides are TGTGCCAGCAGCTCCCGGACTAGTGGGTGCGGGGGGGAACAGTTCTTC. Translation: CASSSRTSGCGGEQFF.